This T cell receptor beta chain was sequenced during a study of T cell responses to AZD1222 COVID-19 vaccine. Measured with immunoSEQ multiplex PCR; TCRdb has only the in-frame clones, and not every one. The data contain about 150,000 clones, roughly nine tenths of them seen just once; the ten biggest clones take up 5.1%. The CDR3 length is 15 residues. V lost 1 base to trimming and J lost 5 bases, with 14 bases between them. Germline CDR1 is SGHVS and CDR2 is FQNEAQ. The rearrangement joins TRBV7-8 to TRBJ2-5; D possibly matches TRBD1 or TRBD2 (6 bases each). The source of this sequence is an adult in good health. The sequenced sample was peripheral blood, obtained on day 0 of AZD1222 vaccination. Here the CDR3 DNA reads TGTGCCAGCAGCTTAGTGACGGGGGCTAGGGAGACCCAGTACTTC. This encodes CASSLVTGARETQYF.